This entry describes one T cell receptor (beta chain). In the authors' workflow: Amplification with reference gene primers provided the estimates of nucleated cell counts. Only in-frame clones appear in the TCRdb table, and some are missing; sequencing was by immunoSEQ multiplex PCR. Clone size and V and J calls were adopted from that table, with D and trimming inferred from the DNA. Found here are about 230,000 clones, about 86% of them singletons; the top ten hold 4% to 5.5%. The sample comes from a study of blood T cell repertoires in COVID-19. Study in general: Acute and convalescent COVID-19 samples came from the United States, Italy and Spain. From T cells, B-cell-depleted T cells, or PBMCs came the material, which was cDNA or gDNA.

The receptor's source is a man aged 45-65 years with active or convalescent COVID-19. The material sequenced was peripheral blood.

Here the CDR3 DNA reads TGTGCCAGTAGTATAGAGTCACAGGATCCCGCCTACAATGAGCAGTTCTTC. It encodes CASSIESQDPAYNEQFF. The V call is TRBV19, the J call TRBJ2-1; possible D gene TRBD1, 5 bases. Trimming pared 0 bases from V and 2 bases from J, leaving 14 bases between. The CDR3 runs to 17 residues. CDR1 and CDR2 (germline): LNHDA, SQIVND (reference sequence).